This T cell receptor (beta chain) was captured in a study of blood T cell repertoires in COVID-19. As for the study in general: COVID-19 samples, acute and convalescent, were from the United States, Italy and Spain. T cells, B-cell-depleted T cells, or PBMCs supplied cDNA or gDNA.

Trimming removed 2 bases from V and 7 bases from J; junction bases left unmatched: 7. Germline V gene data show CDR1 as MNHNY and CDR2 as SVGAGI (reference sequence). The CDR3 loop spans 14 amino acids. Original handling: Researchers report that nucleated cell counts were estimated from reference gene primer amplification. The assay was immunoSEQ multiplex PCR, and TCRdb's table has in-frame clones only and misses some. That table is the source of V, J and clone size, and D and trimming were worked out from the DNA. Among around 230,000 clones listed, about 85% were seen once. This clone came up a few times.

The sequence derives from a man aged 55 to 70 who had recovered from COVID-19. This chain links TRBV6-6 with TRBJ2-7, with 8 bases matching TRBD1. Source material: peripheral blood. This CDR3 reads CASSYGQGVREQYV. The CDR3 DNA sequence: TGTGCCAGCAGTTACGGACAGGGAGTACGTGAGCAGTACGTC.